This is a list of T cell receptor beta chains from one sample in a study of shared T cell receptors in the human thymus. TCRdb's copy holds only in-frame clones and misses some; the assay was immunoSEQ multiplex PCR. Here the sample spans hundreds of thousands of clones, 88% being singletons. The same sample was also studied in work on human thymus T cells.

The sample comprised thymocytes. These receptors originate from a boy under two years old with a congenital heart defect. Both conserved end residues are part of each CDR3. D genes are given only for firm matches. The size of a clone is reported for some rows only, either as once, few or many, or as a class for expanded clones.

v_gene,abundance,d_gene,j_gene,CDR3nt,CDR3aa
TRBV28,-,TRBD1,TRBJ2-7,TGTGCCAGCAGTACAGGGGGTTGGGCCTACGAGCAGTACTTC,CASSTGGWAYEQYF
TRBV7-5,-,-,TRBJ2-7,TGTGCCAGCCCGTTCCAGGGGGCCCACGAGCAGTACTTC,CASPFQGAHEQYF
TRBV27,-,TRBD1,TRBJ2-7,TGTGCCAGCAGTGGACTGGGCAGGGGGTTCTCCTACGAGCAGTACTTC,CASSGLGRGFSYEQYF
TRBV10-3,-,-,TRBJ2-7,TGTGCCATCAGTGATCGGGGGGCGCAGATAAGCTACGAGCAGTACTTC,CAISDRGAQISYEQYF
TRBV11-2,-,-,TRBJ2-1,TGTGCCAGCAGTTCTCTACTCGGTTTCTACAATGAGCAGTTCTTC,CASSSLLGFYNEQFF
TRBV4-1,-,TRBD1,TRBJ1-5,TGCGCCAGCAGCCACGGACAGGGAGGCAATCAGCCCCAGCATTTT,CASSHGQGGNQPQHF
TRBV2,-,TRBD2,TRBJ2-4,TGTGCCAGCAGCGAAACTAGCGGGAGAGCCAAAAACATTCAGTACTTC,CASSETSGRAKNIQYF
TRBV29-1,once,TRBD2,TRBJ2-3,TGCAGCGTTCCGGCCCGGACTAGCGGGATCCACACAGATACGCAGTATTTT,CSVPARTSGIHTDTQYF
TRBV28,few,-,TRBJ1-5,TGTGCCAGCGACGCAGACACCGATAGCAATCAGCCCCAGCATTTT,CASDADTDSNQPQHF
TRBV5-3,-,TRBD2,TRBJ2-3,TGTGCCAGAATACGAAATAGCGGGAGGGCCCCCGGCACAGATACGCAGTATTTT,CARIRNSGRAPGTDTQYF
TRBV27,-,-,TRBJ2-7,TGTGCCAGGTGGCTAGCCGATACGGAGCAGTACTTC,CARWLADTEQYF
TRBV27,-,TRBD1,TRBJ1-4,TGTGCCAGCAGTCCAAACCGGGACAGGCATGATGAAAAACTGTTTTTT,CASSPNRDRHDEKLFF
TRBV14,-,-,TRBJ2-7,TGTGCCAGCAGCCAGAAACCCCGGACAGGGGGCGCGACTAGCGGGAACTACGAGCAGTACTTC,CASSQKPRTGGATSGNYEQYF
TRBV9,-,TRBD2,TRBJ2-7,TGTGCCAGCAGCGTAACTAGCGGGAGACACGAGCAGTACTTC,CASSVTSGRHEQYF
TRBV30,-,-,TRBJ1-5,TGTGCCTGGAGTGTACCGGCGGCTGATCAGCCCCAGCATTTT,CAWSVPAADQPQHF
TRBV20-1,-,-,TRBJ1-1,TGCAGTTGGACACGGAACACTGAAGCTTTCTTT,CSWTRNTEAFF
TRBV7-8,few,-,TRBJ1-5,TGTGCCAGCAGCCCCGACGTTGGGGCTAATCAGCCCCAGCATTTT,CASSPDVGANQPQHF
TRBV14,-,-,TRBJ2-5,TGTGCCAGCAGCCTAGGAGTCGAGACCCAGTACTTC,CASSLGVETQYF
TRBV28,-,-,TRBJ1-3,TGTGCCAGCAGTCCGCGGGGGGCGGGTGGAAACACCATATATTTT,CASSPRGAGGNTIYF
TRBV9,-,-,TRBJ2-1,TGTGCCAGCAGCCCCCAAGGGGATGAGCAGTTCTTC,CASSPQGDEQFF
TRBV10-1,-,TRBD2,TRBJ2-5,TGCGCCAGCAGTGAGTCGATGCAACTAGCGGGAGCAGAGACCCAGTACTTC,CASSESMQLAGAETQYF
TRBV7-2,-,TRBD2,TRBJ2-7,TGTGCCAGCAGCTTCCCGGGACTAGCGGGACCAAAGTACTTC,CASSFPGLAGPKYF
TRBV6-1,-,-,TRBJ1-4,TGTGCCAGCAGTTTAGCCCCAAAACTGTTTTTT,CASSLAPKLFF
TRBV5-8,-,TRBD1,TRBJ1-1,TGTGCCAGCAGTGCAGGACAGGGGTGGACTGAAGCTTTCTTT,CASSAGQGWTEAFF
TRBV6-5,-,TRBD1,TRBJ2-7,TGTGCCAGCGGCAACAGGGGCTCCTACGAGCAGTACTTC,CASGNRGSYEQYF
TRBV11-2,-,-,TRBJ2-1,TGTGCCAGCAGGGAGGGAAACAATGAGCAGTTCTTC,CASREGNNEQFF
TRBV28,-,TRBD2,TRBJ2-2,TGTGCCAGCAGCCGCGGGACTAGCGACTACACCGGGGAGCTGTTTTTT,CASSRGTSDYTGELFF
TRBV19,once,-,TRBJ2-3,TGTGCCAGTAGGCCCGACACTGTCAGGGCAGATACGCAGTATTTT,CASRPDTVRADTQYF
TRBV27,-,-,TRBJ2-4,TGTGCCAGCAGTTTTTCCCCCCCAAGCGGGCTGGGCGGGGCCAAAAACATTCAGTACTTC,CASSFSPPSGLGGAKNIQYF
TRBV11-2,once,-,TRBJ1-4,TGTGCCAGCAGCGCCGGCAGGGCCGGGTATGAAAAACTGTTTTTT,CASSAGRAGYEKLFF
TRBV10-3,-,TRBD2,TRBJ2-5,TGTGCCATCAGACCCGGGACTAGCGGGAAAGAGACCCAGTACTTC,CAIRPGTSGKETQYF
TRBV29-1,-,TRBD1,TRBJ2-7,TGCAGCGTTGAAGAAGTTTGGACAGGGGGCAGATACGAGCAGTACTTC,CSVEEVWTGGRYEQYF
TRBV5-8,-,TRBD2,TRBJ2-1,TGTGCCAGCAGCTCCGGAGGGAGGGCCGAGTTTGCGGAGCAGTTCTTC,CASSSGGRAEFAEQFF
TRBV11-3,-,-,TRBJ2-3,TGTGCCAGCAGCTTCGATTCAACGGGAGAGGAGAATACGCAGTATTTT,CASSFDSTGEENTQYF
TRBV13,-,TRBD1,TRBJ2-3,TGTGCCAGCAGCTCCACAGGGGTCTTTGCTAGCACAGATACGCAGTATTTT,CASSSTGVFASTDTQYF
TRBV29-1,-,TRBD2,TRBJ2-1,TGCAGCGTGGCCGGACTAGCGGACAATGAGCAGTTCTTC,CSVAGLADNEQFF
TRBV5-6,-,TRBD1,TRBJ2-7,TGTGCCAGCAGCCCCGACAGGGGGCACGAGCAGTACTTC,CASSPDRGHEQYF
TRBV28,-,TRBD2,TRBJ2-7,TGTGCCAGCAGTTTACCCAGCGGGACTCTCCACGAGCAGTACTTC,CASSLPSGTLHEQYF
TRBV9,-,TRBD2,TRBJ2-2,TGTGCCAGCAGCGTAGACTTAGCGGGACCGAACACCGGGGAGCTGTTTTTT,CASSVDLAGPNTGELFF
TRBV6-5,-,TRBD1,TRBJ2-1,TGTGCCAGCAGTTCGGGACAGTCCTACAATGAGCAGTTCTTC,CASSSGQSYNEQFF
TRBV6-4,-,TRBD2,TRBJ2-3,TGTGCCAGCAGTGACTCATCCCAAAGACTAGCGGGAGGCACAGATACGCAGTATTTT,CASSDSSQRLAGGTDTQYF
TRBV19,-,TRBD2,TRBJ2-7,TGTGCCAGTAGTATGGGGTCTAGCGGTGACTACGAGCAGTACTTC,CASSMGSSGDYEQYF
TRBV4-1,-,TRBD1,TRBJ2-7,TGCGTCAGCAGCCGGACCGTTACCTTCAGGGGGTACGAGCAGTACTTC,CVSSRTVTFRGYEQYF